This record covers a single T cell receptor (beta chain). CDR3 length: 15 residues. V lost 2 bases to trimming and J lost 6 bases, with 16 bases between them. The germline V gene has CDR1 MNHNS and CDR2 SASEGT. This sample is drawn from a study of blood T cell repertoires in COVID-19. Overall study: PBMCs, B-cell-depleted T cells, or T cells provided the cDNA or gDNA that made up the material.

Per the study methods: Estimated nucleated cell counts came from reference gene primer amplification. Generated by immunoSEQ multiplex PCR, the TCRdb table keeps only in-frame clones and is missing some. D and trimming were read from the DNA, whereas the V and J calls and clone size are those reported in that table. This sample has a few hundred thousand clones, with roughly four fifths found just once. The sequence was collected from an elderly man with acute or convalescent COVID-19. Input material: peripheral blood. The chain recombines TRBV6-1 with TRBJ1-2, with a tentative D call TRBD1 (5 bases). Here the CDR3 reads CASSESRRAVHGYTF. The CDR3, as DNA: TGTGCCAGCAGTGAATCTCGCAGGGCGGTACATGGCTACACCTTC.